This T cell receptor beta chain was recorded in a study of cytomegalovirus exposure and HLA in healthy donors. Researchers ran the PCR with 60 Vbeta and 13 Jbeta primers. Profiling relied on immunoSEQ multiplex PCR, and the TCRdb table lists in-frame clones only, not all of them. Recorded for this sample: about 200,000 clones. As concerns this clone: As yet, its antigen is unknown.

Trimming left V 0 bases short and J 3 bases short, with 9 bases between. This CDR3 contains 14 residues. From germline, CDR1 is GTSNPN and CDR2 SVGIG (reference sequence). These donors, healthy bone marrow donors, were studied. Overall study findings and caveats: Links to common viral pathogens appeared, in a later analysis, for several of the most significant clusters. Based on reports, TCR beta sequences accurately predicted HLA-A and HLA-B alleles for most subjects.

The chain carries TRBV30 and TRBJ1-5; no reliable D call. This sequence originates from a boy between 5 and 17 years old in good health and CMV-seronegative. Sequencing was carried out using PBMCs. CDR3 amino acids: CAWSVVGVNQPQHF. In DNA form, the CDR3 reads TGTGCCTGGAGTGTGGTCGGGGTCAATCAGCCCCAGCATTTT.